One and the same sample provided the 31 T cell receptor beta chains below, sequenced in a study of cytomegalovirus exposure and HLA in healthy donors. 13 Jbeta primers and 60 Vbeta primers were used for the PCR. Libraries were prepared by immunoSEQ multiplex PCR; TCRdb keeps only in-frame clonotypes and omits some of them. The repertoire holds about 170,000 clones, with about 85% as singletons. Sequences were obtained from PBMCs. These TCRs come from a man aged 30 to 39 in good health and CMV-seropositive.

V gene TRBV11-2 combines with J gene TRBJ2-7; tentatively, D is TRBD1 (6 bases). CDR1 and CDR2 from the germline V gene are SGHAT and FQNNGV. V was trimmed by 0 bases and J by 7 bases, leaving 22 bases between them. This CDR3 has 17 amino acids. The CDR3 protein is CASSLDIGLSGVGEQYV. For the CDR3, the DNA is TGTGCCAGCAGCTTAGATATAGGGCTTTCAGGGGTTGGTGAGCAGTACGTC.

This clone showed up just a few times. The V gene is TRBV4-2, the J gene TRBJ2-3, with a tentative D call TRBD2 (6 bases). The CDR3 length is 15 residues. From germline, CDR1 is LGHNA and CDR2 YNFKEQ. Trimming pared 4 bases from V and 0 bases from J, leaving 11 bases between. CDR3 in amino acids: CASSRPGLSTDTQYF. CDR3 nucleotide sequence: TGTGCCAGCAGCCGACCGGGACTCAGCACAGATACGCAGTATTTT.

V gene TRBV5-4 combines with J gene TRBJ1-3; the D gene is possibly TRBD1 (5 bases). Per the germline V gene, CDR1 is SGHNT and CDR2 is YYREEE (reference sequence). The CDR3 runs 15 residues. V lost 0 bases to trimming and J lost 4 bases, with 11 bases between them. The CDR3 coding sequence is TGTGCCAGCAGCTTGGGAGTGGACACGGGAAACACCATATATTTT. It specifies CASSLGVDTGNTIYF.

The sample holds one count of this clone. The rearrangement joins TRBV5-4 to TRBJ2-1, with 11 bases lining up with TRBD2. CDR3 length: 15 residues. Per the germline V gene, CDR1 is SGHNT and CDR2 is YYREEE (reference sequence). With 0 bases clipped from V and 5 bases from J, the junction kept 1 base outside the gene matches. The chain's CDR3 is CASSLELAGDNEQFF. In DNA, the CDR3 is TGTGCCAGCAGCTTGGAACTAGCGGGAGACAATGAGCAGTTCTTC.

The CDR3 DNA sequence: TGTGCCAGCAGCTTAGCGGCTTGGAGACCGGGGTGGAATGAGCAGTTCTTC. This sequence encodes CASSLAAWRPGWNEQFF. V gene TRBV7-2 combines with J gene TRBJ2-1; D might be TRBD2 (5 bases). The V gene's germline CDR1 is SGHTA and CDR2 FQGNSA. The CDR3 runs to 17 residues. Trimming took 0 bases from V and 7 from J, leaving 19 bases between them.

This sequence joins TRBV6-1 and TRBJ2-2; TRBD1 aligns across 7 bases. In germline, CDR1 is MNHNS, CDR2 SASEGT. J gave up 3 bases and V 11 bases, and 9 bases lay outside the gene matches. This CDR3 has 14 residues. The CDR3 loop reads CASHRDRYTGELFF. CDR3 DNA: TGTGCCTCCCACCGGGACAGATACACCGGGGAGCTGTTTTTT.

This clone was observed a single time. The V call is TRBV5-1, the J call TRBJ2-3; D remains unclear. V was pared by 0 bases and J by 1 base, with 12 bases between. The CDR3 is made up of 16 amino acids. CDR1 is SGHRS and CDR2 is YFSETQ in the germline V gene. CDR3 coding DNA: TGCGCCAGCAGCTTGGGGGCTATTAGAGGCACAGATACGCAGTATTTT. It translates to CASSLGAIRGTDTQYF.

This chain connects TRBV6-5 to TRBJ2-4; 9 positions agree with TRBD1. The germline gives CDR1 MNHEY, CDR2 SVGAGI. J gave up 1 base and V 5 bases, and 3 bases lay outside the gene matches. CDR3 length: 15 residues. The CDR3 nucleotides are TGTGCCAGCAGTACAGGGGGCCGGGCCAAAAACATTCAGTACTTC. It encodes CASSTGGRAKNIQYF.

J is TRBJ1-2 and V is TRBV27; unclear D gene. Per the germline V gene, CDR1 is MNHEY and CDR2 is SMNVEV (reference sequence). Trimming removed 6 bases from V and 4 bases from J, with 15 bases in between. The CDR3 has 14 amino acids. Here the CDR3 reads CASRGGGLLYGYTF. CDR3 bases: TGTGCCAGCAGGGGCGGTGGACTCCTCTATGGCTACACCTTC.

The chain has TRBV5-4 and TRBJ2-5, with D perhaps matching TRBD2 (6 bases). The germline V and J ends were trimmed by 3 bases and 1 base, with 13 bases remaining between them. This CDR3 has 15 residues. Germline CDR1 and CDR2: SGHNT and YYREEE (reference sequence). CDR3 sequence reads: CASSYYRDSQETQYF. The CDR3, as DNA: TGTGCCAGCAGCTATTATCGGGACTCCCAAGAGACCCAGTACTTC.

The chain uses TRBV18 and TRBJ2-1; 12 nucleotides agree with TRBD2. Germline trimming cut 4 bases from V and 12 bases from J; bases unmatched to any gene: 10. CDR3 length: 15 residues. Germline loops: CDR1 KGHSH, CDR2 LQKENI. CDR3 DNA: TGTGCCAGCTCACTTGAGACTAGCGGGGGCGGTTGGCAGTTCTTC. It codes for CASSLETSGGGWQFF. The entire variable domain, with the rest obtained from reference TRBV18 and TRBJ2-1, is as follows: NAGVMQNPRHLVRRRGQEARLRCSPMKGHSHVYWYRQLPEEGLKFMVYLQKENIIDESGMPKERFSAEFPKEGPSILRIQQVVRGDSAAYFCASSLETSGGGWQFFGPGTRLTVL.

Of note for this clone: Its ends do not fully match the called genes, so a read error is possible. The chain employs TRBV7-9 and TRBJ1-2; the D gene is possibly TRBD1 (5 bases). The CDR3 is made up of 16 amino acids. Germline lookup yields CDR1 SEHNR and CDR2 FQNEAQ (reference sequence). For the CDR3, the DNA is TGTTCCAGCAGCTTATCGGGGGACGCTACTAACTATGGCTACACCTTC. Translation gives CSSSLSGDATNYGYTF.

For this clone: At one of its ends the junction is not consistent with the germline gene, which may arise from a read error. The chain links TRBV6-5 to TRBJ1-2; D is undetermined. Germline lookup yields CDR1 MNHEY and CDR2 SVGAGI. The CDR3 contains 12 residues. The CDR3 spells CASSYAGRGHTF. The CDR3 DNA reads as TGTGCCAGCAGTTACGCAGGCCGTGGCCACACCTTC.

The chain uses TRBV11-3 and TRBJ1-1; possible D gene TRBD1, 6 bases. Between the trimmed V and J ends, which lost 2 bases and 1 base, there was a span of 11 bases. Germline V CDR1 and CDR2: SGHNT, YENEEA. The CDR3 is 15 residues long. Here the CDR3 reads CASSLTGTGNTEAFF. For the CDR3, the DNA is TGTGCCAGCAGCTTAACAGGGACGGGGAACACTGAAGCTTTCTTT.

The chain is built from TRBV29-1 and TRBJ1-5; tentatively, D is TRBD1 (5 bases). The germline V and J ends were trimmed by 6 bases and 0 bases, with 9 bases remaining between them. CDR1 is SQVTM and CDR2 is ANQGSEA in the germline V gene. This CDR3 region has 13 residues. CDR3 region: CSVSGGSNQPQHF. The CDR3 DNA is TGCAGCGTGTCGGGGGGTAGCAATCAGCCCCAGCATTTT.

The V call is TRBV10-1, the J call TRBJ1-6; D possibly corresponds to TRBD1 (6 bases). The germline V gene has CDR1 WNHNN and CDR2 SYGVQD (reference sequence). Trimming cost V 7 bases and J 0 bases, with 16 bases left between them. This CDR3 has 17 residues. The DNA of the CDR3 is TGCGCCAGCAACAAAGGGAGGGGGAGCTCCTATAATTCACCCCTCCACTTT. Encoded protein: CASNKGRGSSYNSPLHF.

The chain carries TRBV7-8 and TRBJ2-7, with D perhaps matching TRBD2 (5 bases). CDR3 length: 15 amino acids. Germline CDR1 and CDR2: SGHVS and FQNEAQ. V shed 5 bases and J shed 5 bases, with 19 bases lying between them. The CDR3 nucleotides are TGTGCCAGCAGCCAAAACCCCAGCGGCTACGACGAGCAGTACTTC. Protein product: CASSQNPSGYDEQYF.

The CDR3 reads CASSERRRSGNTIYF. CDR3 nucleotides: TGTGCCAGCAGTGAAAGGCGGCGCTCTGGAAACACCATATATTTT. This chain joins TRBV2 and TRBJ1-3, with D unclear. The CDR3 length is 15 residues. Trimming stripped 2 bases from V and 0 bases from J, with 8 bases between. Germline CDR1 and CDR2: SNHLY and FYNNEI.

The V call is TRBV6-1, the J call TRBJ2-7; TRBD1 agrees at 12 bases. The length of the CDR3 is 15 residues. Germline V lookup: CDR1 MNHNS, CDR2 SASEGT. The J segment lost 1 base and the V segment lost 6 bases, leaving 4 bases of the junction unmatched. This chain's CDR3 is CASRRGQGASYEQYV. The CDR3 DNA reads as TGTGCCAGCAGGAGGGGACAGGGGGCGTCCTACGAGCAGTACGTC.

This CDR3 reads CASSMGTSGETQYF. The CDR3 DNA is TGTGCCAGTAGTATGGGGACTAGCGGGGAGACCCAGTACTTC. The chain has TRBV19 and TRBJ2-5; 12 nucleotides match TRBD2. Trimming removed 3 bases from V and 5 bases from J; junction bases left unmatched: 1. CDR1 is LNHDA, CDR2 SQIVND, per germline (reference sequence). The length of the CDR3 is 14 residues. The full variable domain, its missing parts supplied by reference TRBV19 and TRBJ2-5, is DGGITQSPKYLFRKEGQNVTLSCEQNLNHDAMYWYRQDPGQGLRLIYYSQIVNDFQKGDIAEGYSVSREKKESFPLTVTSAQKNPTAFYLCASSMGTSGETQYFGPGTRLLVL.

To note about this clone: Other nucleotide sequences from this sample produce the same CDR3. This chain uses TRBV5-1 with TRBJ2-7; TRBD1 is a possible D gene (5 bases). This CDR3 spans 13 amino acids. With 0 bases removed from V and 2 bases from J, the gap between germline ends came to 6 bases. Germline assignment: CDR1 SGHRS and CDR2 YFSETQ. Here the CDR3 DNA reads TGCGCCAGCAGCTTGGAAGGGGCCTACGAGCAGTACTTC. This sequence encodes CASSLEGAYEQYF. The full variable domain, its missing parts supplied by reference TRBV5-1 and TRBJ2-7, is KAGVTQTPRYLIKTRGQQVTLSCSPISGHRSVSWYQQTPGQGLQFLFEYFSETQRNKGNFPGRFSGRQFSNSRSEMNVSTLELGDSALYLCASSLEGAYEQYFGPGTRLTVT.

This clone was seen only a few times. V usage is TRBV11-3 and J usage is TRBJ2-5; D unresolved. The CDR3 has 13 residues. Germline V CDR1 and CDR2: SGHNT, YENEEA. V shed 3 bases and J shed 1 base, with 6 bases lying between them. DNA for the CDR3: TGTGCCAGCAGCTTTACAATCCAAGAGACCCAGTACTTC. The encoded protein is CASSFTIQETQYF.

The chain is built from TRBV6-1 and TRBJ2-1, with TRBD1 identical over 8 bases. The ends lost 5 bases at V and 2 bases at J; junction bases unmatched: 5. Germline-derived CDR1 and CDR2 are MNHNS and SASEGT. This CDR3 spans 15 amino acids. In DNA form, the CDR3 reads TGTGCCAGCAGTCCCGGGACAGGTACCTACAATGAGCAGTTCTTC. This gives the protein CASSPGTGTYNEQFF.

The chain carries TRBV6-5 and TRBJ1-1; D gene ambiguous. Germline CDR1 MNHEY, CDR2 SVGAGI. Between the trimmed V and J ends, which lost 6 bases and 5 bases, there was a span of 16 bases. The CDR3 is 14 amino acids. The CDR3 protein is CASRIQSWQTEAFF. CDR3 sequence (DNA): TGTGCCAGCAGGATCCAGTCCTGGCAAACTGAAGCTTTCTTT.

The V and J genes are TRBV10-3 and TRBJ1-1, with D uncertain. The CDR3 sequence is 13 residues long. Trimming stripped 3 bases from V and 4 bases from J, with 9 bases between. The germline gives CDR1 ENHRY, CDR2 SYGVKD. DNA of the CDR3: TGTGCCATCAGTGAATTGTCTGTCACTGAAGCTTTCTTT. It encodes CAISELSVTEAFF.

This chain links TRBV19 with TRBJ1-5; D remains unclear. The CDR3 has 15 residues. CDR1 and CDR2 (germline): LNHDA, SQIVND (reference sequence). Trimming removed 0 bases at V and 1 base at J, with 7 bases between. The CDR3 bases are TGTGCCAGTAGTATAGATGGAGGGAGCAATCAGCCCCAGCATTTT. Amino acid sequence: CASSIDGGSNQPQHF.

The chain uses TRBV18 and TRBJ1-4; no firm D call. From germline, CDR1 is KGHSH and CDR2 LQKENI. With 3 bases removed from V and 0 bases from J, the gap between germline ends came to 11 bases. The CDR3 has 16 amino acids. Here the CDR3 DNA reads TGTGCCAGCTCACCGGACTGGGTTCCAACTAATGAAAAACTGTTTTTT. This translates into CASSPDWVPTNEKLFF.

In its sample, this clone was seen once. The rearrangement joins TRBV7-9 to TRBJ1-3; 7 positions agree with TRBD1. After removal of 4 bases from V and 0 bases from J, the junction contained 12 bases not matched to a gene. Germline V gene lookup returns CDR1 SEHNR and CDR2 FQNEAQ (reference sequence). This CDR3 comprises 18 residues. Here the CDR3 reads CASSSPGTALSSGNTIYF. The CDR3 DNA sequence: TGTGCCAGCAGCTCCCCCGGGACAGCCCTGAGCTCTGGAAACACCATATATTTT.

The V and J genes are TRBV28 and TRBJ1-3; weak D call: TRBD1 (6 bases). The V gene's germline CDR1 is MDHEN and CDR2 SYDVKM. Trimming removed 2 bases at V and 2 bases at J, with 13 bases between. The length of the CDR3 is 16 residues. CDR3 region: CASSLNSAGAGNTIYF. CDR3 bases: TGTGCCAGCAGTTTAAATTCGGCAGGGGCTGGAAACACCATATATTTT.

The CDR3 loop reads CASSQSGRASYEQYF. DNA for the CDR3: TGCGCCAGCAGCCAGAGCGGGAGGGCCTCCTACGAGCAGTACTTC. J is TRBJ2-7 and V is TRBV4-3, with 10 nucleotides matching TRBD2. The CDR3 has 15 residues. Per germline, CDR1 LGHNA and CDR2 YSLEER. Losses at the gene ends were 3 bases for V and 0 bases for J; bases not matched to a gene: 2.

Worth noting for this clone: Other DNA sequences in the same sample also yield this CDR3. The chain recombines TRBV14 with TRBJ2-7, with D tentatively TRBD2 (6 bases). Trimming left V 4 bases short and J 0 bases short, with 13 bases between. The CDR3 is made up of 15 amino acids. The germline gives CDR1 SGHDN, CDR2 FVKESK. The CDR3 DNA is TGTGCCAGCAGCCCTACTAGCAGGAGCTCCTACGAGCAGTACTTC. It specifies CASSPTSRSSYEQYF.